This T cell receptor (beta chain) is from a study of identical twins. The study, taken as a whole, reports: Some out-of-frame alpha sequences were shared by twins, and these showed excess low generation probability.

As for this clonotype: What it binds is not known.

The authors used template switching to add a universal primer site and gave cDNA unique molecular identifiers. TCRdb recomputed calls from the 5' RACE reads with MiXCR, one row per CDR3 protein. Counted here are approximately 240,000 distinct CDR3 sequences, about an eighth occurring once; the ten biggest clones make up approximately 10%. CDR3 length: 15 residues. J gave up 2 bases and V 5 bases, and 7 bases lay outside the gene matches. The rearrangement links TRBV12-3 or TRBV12-4 to TRBJ2-7, with TRBD2 matching 9 bases. Sequences were obtained from memory (CD45RO+) T cells sorted from blood. The clonotype comes from a woman aged 18-29 years in good health. The CDR3 is CASSPKAGGAYEQYF. DNA for the CDR3: TGTGCCAGCAGTCCAAAAGCGGGGGGCGCCTACGAGCAGTACTTC.